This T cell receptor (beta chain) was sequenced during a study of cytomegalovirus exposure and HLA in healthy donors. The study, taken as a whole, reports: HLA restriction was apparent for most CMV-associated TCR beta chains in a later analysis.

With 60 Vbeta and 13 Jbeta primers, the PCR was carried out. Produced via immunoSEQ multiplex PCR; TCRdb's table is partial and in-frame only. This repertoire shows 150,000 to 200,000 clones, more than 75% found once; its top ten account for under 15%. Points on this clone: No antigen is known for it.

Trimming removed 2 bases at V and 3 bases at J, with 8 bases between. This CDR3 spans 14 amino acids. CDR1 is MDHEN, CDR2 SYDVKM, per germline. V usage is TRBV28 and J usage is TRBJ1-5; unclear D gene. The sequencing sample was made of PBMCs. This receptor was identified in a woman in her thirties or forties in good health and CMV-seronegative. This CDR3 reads CASSLQFNNQPQHF. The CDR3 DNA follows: TGTGCCAGCAGTTTACAGTTTAACAATCAGCCCCAGCATTTT.